This T cell receptor beta chain was documented in a study of CD8+CD57+ T cells in acquired aplastic anemia. The authors sequenced patients whose flow cytometry had shown CD8+CD57+ cell expansion. At blood sampling, none of the patients had yet received therapy. It was genomic DNA that served as the template for profiling TCR beta VDJ and CDR3. TCRdb itself ran the reads through MiXCR, one entry per CDR3 protein. Among hundreds of thousands of distinct CDR3 sequences listed, about a third were seen once. The TCR comes from a human donor with aplastic anemia. Sequencing was performed on sorted CD4+, CD8+, or CD8+CD57+ T cells (not recorded which) from PBMCs.

CDR3 DNA: TGTGCCAGCAGTTACGAGGTCAGCCGTCTCGGAAATTCACCCCTCCACTTT. Its translation: CASSYEVSRLGNSPLHF. V and J are TRBV6-5 and TRBJ1-6; D call uncertain. This CDR3 has 17 residues. V shed 2 bases and J shed 7 bases, with 18 bases lying between them. The V gene's germline CDR1 is MNHEY and CDR2 SVGAGI.